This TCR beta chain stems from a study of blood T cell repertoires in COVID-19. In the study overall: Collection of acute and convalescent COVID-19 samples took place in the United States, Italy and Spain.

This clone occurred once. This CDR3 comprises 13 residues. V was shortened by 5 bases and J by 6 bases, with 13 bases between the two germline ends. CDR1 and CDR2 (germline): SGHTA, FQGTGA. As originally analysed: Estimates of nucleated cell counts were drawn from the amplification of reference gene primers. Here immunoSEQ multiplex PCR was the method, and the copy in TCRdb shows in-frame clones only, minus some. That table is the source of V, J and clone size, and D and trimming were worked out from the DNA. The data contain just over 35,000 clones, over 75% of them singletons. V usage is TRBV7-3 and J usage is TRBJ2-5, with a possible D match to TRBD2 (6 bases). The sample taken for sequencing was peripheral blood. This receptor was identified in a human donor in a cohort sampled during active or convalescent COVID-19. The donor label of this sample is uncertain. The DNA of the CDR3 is TGTGCCAGCAGCCCCGGGACTGCAAAGACCCAGTACTTC. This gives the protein CASSPGTAKTQYF.